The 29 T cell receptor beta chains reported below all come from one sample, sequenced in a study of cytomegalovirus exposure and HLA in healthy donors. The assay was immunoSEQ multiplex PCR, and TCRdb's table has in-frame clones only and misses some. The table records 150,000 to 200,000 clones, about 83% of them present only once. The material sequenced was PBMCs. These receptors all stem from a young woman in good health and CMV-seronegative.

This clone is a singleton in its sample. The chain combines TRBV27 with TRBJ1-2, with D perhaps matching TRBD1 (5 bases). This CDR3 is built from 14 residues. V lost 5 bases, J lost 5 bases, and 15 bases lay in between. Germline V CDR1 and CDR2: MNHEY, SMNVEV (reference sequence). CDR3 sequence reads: CASSNLGGSYGYTF. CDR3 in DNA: TGTGCCAGCAGTAACCTCGGGGGGTCGTATGGCTACACCTTC.

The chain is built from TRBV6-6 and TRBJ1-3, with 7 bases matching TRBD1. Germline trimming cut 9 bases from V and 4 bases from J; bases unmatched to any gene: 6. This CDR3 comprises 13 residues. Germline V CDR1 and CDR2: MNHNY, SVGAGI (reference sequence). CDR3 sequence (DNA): TGTGCCAGTAGGACAGGAGCGGGAAACACCATATATTTT. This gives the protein CASRTGAGNTIYF.

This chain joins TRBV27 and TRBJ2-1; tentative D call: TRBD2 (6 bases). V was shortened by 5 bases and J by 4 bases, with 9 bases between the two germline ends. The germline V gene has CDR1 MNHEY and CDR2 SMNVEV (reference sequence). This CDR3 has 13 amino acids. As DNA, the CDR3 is TGTGCCAGCAGTCGACTAGGGTACAATGAGCAGTTCTTC. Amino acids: CASSRLGYNEQFF.

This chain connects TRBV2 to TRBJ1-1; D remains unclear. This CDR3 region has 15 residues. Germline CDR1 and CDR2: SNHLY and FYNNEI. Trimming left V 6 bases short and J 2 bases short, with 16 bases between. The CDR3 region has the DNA TGTGCCAGCAGCCCCCTAATCCCTTTTAACACTGAAGCTTTCTTT. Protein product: CASSPLIPFNTEAFF.

The CDR3 bases are TGCGCCAGCAGCCCCCTAGTCCAAAACTATGGCTACACCTTC. It encodes CASSPLVQNYGYTF. The J gene is TRBJ1-2, the V gene TRBV5-1, with D uncertain. The CDR3 is 14 amino acids. Germline-derived CDR1 and CDR2 are SGHRS and YFSETQ. V was trimmed by 4 bases and J by 2 bases, leaving 12 bases between them.

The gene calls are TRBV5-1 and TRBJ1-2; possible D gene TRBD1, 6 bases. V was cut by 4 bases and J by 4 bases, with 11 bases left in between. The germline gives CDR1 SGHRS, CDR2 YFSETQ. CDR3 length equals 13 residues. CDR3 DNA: TGCGCCAGCAGCGGGGGACAAACCTATGGCTACACCTTC. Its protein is CASSGGQTYGYTF.

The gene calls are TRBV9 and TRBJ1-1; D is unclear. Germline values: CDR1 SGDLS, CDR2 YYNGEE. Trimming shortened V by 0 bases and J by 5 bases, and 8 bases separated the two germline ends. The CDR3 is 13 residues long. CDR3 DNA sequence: TGTGCCAGCAGCGTAGGCCGGGAGACTGAAGCTTTCTTT. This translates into CASSVGRETEAFF.

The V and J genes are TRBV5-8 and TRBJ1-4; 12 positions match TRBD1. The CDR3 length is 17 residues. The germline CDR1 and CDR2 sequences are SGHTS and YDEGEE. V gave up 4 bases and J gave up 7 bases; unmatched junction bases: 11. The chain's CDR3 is CASSAPIRDRGREKLFF. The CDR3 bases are TGTGCCAGCAGCGCACCAATCCGGGACAGGGGGCGTGAAAAACTGTTTTTT.

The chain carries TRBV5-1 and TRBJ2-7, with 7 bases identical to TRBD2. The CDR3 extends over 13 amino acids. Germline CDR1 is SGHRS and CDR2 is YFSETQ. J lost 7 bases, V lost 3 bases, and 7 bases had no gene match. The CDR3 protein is CASSSARGREQYF. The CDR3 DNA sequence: TGCGCCAGCAGCTCCGCGCGGGGGAGGGAGCAGTACTTC.

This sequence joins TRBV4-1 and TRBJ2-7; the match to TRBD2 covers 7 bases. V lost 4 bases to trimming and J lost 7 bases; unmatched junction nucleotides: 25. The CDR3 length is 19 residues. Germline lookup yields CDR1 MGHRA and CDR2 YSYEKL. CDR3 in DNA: TGCGCCAGCAGCCCCTTTTTTCTGCTCCTGGGGGGGAGAGAAAGGGAGCAGTACTTC. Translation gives CASSPFFLLLGGREREQYF.

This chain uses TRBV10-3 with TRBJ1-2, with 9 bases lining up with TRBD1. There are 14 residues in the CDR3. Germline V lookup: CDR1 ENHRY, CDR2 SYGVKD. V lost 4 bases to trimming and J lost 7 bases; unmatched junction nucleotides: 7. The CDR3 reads CAISGDRANGGYTF. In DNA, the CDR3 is TGTGCCATCAGTGGGGACAGGGCTAATGGTGGCTACACCTTC.

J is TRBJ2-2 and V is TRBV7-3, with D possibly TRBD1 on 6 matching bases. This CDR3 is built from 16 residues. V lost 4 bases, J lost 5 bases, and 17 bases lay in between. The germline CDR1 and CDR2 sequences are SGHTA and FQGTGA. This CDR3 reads CASSSITGWGTGELFF. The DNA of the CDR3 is TGTGCCAGCAGCTCGATTACAGGGTGGGGGACCGGGGAGCTGTTTTTT.

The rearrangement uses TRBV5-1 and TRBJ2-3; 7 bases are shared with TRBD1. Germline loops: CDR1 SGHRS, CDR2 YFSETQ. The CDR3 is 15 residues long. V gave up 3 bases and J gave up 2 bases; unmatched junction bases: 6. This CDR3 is CASSSHRGDTDTQYF. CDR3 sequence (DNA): TGCGCCAGCAGCTCCCACAGGGGAGACACAGATACGCAGTATTTT.

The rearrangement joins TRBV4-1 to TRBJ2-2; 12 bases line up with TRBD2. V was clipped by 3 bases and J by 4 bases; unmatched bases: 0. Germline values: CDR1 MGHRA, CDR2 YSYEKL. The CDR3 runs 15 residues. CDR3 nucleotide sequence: TGCGCCAGCAGCCAGGGACTAGCGGGCACCGGGGAGCTGTTTTTT. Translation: CASSQGLAGTGELFF.

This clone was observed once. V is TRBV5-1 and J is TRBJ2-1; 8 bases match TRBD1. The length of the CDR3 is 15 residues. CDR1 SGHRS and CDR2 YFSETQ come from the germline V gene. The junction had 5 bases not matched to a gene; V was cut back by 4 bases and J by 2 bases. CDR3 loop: CASSPGQGTYNEQFF. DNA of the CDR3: TGCGCCAGCAGCCCAGGACAGGGTACCTACAATGAGCAGTTCTTC.

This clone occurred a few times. CDR3 loop: CASSSQRRYGYTF. The CDR3 DNA reads as TGTGCCAGCAGCTCTCAGCGCCGCTATGGCTACACCTTC. This chain joins TRBV6-5 and TRBJ1-2; D is uncertain. The CDR3 is 13 amino acids. Germline loops: CDR1 MNHEY, CDR2 SVGAGI. The V end lost 6 bases, the J end lost 4 bases, and 12 bases lay between the germline ends.

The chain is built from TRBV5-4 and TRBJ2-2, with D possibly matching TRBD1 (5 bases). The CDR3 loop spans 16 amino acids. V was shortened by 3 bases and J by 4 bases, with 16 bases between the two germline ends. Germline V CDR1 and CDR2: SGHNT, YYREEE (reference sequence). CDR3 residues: CASSYHGRTPTGELFF. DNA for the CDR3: TGTGCCAGCAGCTATCATGGAAGGACACCCACCGGGGAGCTGTTTTTT. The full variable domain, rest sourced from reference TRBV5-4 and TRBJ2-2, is ETGVTQSPTHLIKTRGQQVTLRCSSQSGHNTVSWYQQALGQGPQFIFQYYREEENGRGNFPPRFSGLQFPNYSSELNVNALELDDSALYLCASSYHGRTPTGELFFGEGSRLTVL.

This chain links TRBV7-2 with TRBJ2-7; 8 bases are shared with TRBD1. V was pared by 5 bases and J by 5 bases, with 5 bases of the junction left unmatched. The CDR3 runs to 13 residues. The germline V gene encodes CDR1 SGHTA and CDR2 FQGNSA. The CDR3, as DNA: TGTGCCAGCAGCGGACAGGGTCTCAACGAGCAGTACTTC. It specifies CASSGQGLNEQYF.

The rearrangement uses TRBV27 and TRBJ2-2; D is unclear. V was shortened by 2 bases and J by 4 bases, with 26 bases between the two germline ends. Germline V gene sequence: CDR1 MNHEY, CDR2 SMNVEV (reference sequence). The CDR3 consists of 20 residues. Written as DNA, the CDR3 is TGTGCCAGCAGTTTAGAGGTCCCTTCCCCCGCTACGGGTATCACCGGGGAGCTGTTTTTT. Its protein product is CASSLEVPSPATGITGELFF.

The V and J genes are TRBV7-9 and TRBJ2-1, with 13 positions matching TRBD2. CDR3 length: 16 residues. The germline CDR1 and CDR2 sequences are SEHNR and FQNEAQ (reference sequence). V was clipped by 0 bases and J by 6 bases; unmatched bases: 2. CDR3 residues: CASSLAWTSGSNEQFF. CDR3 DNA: TGTGCCAGCAGCTTAGCATGGACTAGCGGGAGCAATGAGCAGTTCTTC.

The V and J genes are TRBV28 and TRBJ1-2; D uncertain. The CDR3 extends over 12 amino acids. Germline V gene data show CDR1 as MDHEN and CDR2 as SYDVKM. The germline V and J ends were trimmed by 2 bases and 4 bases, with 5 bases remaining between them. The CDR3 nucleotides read TGTGCCAGCAGTTTAGGTAGCTATGGCTACACCTTC. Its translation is CASSLGSYGYTF.

The DNA for the CDR3 is TGTGCCAGCAGCTGGGCGTACGGGACAGGGGGCAACGAGCAGTACTTC. This codes for CASSWAYGTGGNEQYF. The rearrangement links TRBV5-6 to TRBJ2-7, with 12 bases lining up with TRBD1. Trimming at V came to 3 bases and at J to 5 bases, leaving 9 bases not matched to a gene. The CDR3 loop spans 16 amino acids. Germline CDR1 reads SGHDT; CDR2 reads YYEEEE.

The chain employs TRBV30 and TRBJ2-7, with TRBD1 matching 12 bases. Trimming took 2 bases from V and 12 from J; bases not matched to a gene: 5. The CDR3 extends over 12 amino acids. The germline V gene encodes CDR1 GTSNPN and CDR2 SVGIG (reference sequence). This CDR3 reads CAWSRDRGRLYF. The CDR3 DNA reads TGTGCCTGGAGTCGGGACAGGGGGCGACTGTACTTC. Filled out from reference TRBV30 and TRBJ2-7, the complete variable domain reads SQTIHQWPATLVQPVGSPLSLECTVEGTSNPNLYWYRQAAGRGLQLLFYSVGIGQISSEVPQNLSASRPQDRQFILSSKKLLLSDSGFYLCAWSRDRGRLYFGPGTRLTVT.

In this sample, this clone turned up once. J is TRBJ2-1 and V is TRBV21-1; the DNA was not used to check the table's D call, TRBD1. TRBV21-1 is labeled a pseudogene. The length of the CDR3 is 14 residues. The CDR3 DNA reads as TGTGCCAGCACGTCCCGGGACAGGGACAATGAGCAGTTCTTC. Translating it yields CASTSRDRDNEQFF.

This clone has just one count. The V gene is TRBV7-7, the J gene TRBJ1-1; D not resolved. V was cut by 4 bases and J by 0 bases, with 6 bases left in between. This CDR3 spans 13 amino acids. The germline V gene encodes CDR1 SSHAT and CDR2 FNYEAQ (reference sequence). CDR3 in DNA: TGTGCCAGCAGCTCAACACTGAACACTGAAGCTTTCTTT. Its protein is CASSSTLNTEAFF.

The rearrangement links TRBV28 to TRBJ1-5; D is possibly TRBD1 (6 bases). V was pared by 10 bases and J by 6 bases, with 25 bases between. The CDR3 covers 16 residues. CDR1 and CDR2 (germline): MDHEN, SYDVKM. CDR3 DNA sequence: TGTGCCATCCACAAATCGTTGGGGGGGGCGGGTCAGCCCCAGCATTTT. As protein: CAIHKSLGGAGQPQHF.

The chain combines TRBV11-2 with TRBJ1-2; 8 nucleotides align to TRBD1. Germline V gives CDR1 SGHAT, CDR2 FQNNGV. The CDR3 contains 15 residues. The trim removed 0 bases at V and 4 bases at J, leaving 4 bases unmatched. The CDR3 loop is CASSLETGGFYGYTF. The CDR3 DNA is TGTGCCAGCAGCTTAGAAACAGGGGGTTTCTATGGCTACACCTTC.

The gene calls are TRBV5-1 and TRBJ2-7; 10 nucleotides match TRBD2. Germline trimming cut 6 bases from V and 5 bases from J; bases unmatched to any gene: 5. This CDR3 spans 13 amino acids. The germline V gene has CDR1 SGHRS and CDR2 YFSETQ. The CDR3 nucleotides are TGCGCCAGCAAAATAGCGGGAGGCCACGAGCAGTACTTC. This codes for CASKIAGGHEQYF.

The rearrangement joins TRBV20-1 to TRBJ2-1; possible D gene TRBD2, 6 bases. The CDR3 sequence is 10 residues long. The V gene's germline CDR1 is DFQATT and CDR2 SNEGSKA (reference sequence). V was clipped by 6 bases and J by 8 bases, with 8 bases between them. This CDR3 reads CSAGGHEQFF. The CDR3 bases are TGCAGTGCGGGAGGCCATGAGCAGTTCTTC.